This TCR beta chain derives from a study of T cell responses to AZD1222 COVID-19 vaccine. Study outcomes and limitations: Baseline antibody screening turned up just six seropositive AZD1222 recipients. Mostly white British, mostly female donors; authors suggested clonal diversity may be underestimated.

This clone was seen a handful of times. What it binds is unknown. TCRdb's copy holds only in-frame clones and misses some; the assay was immunoSEQ multiplex PCR. The data hold about 73,000 clones, with 89% observed a single time. The CDR3 is 13 residues long. With V trimmed by 6 bases and J by 7 bases, 6 bases remained unmatched. Germline V gene sequence: CDR1 SNHLY, CDR2 FYNNEI. The genes are TRBV2 and TRBJ1-5; 7 bases are a match to TRBD1. The specimen comprised peripheral blood, sampled 28 days after the second AZD1222 dose. This receptor was obtained from an adult who received the AZD1222 COVID-19 vaccine. CDR3 sequence: CASSPTGSQPQHF. The CDR3 region has the DNA TGTGCCAGCAGCCCGACAGGGTCCCAGCCCCAGCATTTT. Filled out from reference TRBV2 and TRBJ1-5, the complete variable domain reads EPEVTQTPSHQVTQMGQEVILRCVPISNHLYFYWYRQILGQKVEFLVSFYNNEISEKSEIFDDQFSVERPDGSNFTLKIRSTKLEDSAMYFCASSPTGSQPQHFGDGTRLSIL.